Detailed here is one T cell receptor beta chain. Antigen specificity is unknown. With V trimmed by 1 base and J by 5 bases, 4 bases remained unmatched. The germline CDR1 and CDR2 sequences are SGHTA and FQGNSA. The CDR3 loop spans 16 amino acids. The sample belongs to a study of T cell responses to AZD1222 COVID-19 vaccine. Overall study results and limits: Variant regions that are unmutated are reportedly the target of nearly half of spike-specific TCRs. Spike was spanned by vaccine-associated CD4 TCRs, with dominance at 160-218 and 743-854.

Repertoires were generated with immunoSEQ multiplex PCR, while TCRdb's copy carries only in-frame clones and drops some. The table has about 100,000 clones, 70% to 90% seen once. The sequence derives from an adult who received the AZD1222 COVID-19 vaccine. The sequencing used peripheral blood, collected 28 days after the second AZD1222 dose. This chain links TRBV7-2 with TRBJ2-3; 12 nucleotides agree with TRBD2. CDR3 in amino acids: CASSLGASGREDTQYF. CDR3 nucleotides: TGTGCCAGCAGCTTAGGCGCTAGCGGGAGGGAAGATACGCAGTATTTT.